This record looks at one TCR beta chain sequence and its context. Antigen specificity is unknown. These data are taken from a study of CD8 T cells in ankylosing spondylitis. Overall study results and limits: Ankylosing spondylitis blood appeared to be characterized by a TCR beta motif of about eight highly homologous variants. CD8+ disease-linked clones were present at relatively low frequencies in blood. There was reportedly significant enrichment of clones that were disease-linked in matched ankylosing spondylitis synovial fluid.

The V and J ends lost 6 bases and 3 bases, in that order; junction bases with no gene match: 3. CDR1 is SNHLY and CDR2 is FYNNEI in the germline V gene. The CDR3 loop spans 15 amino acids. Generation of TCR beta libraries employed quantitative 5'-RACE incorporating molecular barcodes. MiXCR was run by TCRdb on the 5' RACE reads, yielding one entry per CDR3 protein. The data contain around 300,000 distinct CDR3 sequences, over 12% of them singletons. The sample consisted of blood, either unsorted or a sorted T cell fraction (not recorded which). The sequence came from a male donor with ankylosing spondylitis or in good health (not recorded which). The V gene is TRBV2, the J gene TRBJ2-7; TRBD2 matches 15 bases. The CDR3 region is CASSGTSGRLYEQYF. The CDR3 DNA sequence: TGTGCCAGCAGCGGGACTAGCGGGAGGCTCTACGAGCAGTACTTC.